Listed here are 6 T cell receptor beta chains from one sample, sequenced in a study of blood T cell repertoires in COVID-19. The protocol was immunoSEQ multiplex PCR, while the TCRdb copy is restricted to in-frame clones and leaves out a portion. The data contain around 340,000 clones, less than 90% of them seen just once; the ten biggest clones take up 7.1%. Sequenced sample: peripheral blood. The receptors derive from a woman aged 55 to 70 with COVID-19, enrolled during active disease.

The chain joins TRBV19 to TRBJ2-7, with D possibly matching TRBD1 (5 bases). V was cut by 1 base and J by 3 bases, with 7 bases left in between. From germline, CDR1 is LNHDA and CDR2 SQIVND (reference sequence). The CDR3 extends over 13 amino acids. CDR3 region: CASSIGGGYEQYF. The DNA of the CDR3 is TGTGCCAGTAGTATAGGGGGCGGCTACGAGCAGTACTTC.

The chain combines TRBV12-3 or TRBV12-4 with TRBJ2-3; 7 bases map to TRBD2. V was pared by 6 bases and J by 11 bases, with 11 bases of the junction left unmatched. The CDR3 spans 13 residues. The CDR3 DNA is TGTGCCAGCAGCCTTGGGGGGACTAATAAGCAGTATTTT. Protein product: CASSLGGTNKQYF.

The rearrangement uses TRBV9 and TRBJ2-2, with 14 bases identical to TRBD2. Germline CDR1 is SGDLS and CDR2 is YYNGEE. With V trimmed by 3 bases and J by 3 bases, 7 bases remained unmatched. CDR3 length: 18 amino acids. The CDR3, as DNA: TGTGCCAGCAGCGCAAGGACTAGCGGGGGGTGGTACACCGGGGAGCTGTTTTTT. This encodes CASSARTSGGWYTGELFF.

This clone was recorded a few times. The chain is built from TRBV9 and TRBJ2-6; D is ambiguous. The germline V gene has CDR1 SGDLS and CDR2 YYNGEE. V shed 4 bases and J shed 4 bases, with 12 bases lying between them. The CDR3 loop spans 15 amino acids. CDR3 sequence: CASSPSPAGANVLTF. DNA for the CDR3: TGTGCCAGCAGCCCGAGCCCCGCAGGGGCCAACGTCCTGACTTTC.

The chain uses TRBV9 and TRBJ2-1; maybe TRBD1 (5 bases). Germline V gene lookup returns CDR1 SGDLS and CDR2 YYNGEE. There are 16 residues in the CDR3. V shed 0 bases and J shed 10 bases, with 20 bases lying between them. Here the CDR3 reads CASSVEGQGRLGEQFF. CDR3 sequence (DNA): TGTGCCAGCAGCGTAGAGGGCCAGGGCCGGCTAGGGGAGCAGTTCTTC.

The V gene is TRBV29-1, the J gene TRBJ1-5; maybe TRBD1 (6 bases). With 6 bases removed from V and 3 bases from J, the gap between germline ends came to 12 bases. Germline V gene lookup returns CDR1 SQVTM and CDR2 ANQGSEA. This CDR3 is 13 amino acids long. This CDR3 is CSVRGPNNQPQHF. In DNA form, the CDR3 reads TGCAGCGTCAGGGGCCCGAACAATCAGCCCCAGCATTTT.